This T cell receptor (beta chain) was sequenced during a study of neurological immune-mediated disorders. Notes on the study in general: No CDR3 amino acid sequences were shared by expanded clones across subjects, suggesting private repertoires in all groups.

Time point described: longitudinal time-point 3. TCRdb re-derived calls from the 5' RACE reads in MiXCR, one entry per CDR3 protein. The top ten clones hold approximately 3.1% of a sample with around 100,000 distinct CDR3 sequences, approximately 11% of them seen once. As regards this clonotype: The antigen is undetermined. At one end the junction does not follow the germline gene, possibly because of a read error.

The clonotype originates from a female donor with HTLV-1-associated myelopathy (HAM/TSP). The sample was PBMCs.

CDR3: CASSPTGLNTEAFF. CDR3 DNA: TGTGCCAGCTCGCCGACAGGGCTGAACACCGAAGCTTTCTTT. This rearrangement joins TRBV18 to TRBJ1-1, with 7 bases lining up with TRBD1. The CDR3 contains 14 residues. Germline V gene lookup returns CDR1 KGHSH and CDR2 LQKENI. Full variable domain (missing parts from reference TRBV18 and TRBJ1-1): NAGVMQNPRHLVRRRGQEARLRCSPMKGHSHVYWYRQLPEEGLKFMVYLQKENIIDESGMPKERFSAEFPKEGPSILRIQQVVRGDSAAYFCASSPTGLNTEAFFGQGTRLTVV.